The 24 T cell receptor beta chains in this list originate from one sample, sequenced in a study of blood T cell repertoires in COVID-19. Sequenced by immunoSEQ multiplex PCR; TCRdb stores in-frame clones only, minus some. This repertoire shows under 200,000 clones, around nine tenths found once; its top ten account for around 5.8%. The sample consisted of peripheral blood. These receptors were collected from a man aged 35 to 55 with active or convalescent COVID-19.

The chain has TRBV6-5 and TRBJ1-5; possibly TRBD1 for D (5 bases). This CDR3 region has 14 residues. V lost 8 bases and J 2 bases, leaving 13 bases between the germline ends. Germline loops: CDR1 MNHEY, CDR2 SVGAGI. The CDR3 sequence: CASHRGGGNQPQHF. The CDR3 DNA follows: TGTGCCAGCCATAGGGGAGGAGGCAATCAGCCCCAGCATTTT.

The V call is TRBV30, the J call TRBJ1-5; no clear D gene. The CDR3 has 13 residues. V was shortened by 0 bases and J by 7 bases, with 10 bases between the two germline ends. Germline V gene sequence: CDR1 GTSNPN, CDR2 SVGIG (reference sequence). This chain's CDR3 is CAWSVSEVQPQHF. The CDR3 nucleotides read TGTGCCTGGAGTGTATCAGAGGTCCAGCCCCAGCATTTT.

The CDR3 loop reads CASATGQGGYTF. In nucleotides, the CDR3 is TGTGCTAGTGCCACAGGACAGGGGGGCTACACCTTC. The V gene is TRBV12-5, the J gene TRBJ1-2; TRBD1 agrees at 9 bases. Germline loops: CDR1 LGHNT, CDR2 FRNRAP. The CDR3 is 12 amino acids. Trimming at V came to 7 bases and at J to 8 bases, leaving 5 bases not matched to a gene.

The rearrangement uses TRBV9 and TRBJ2-7; a weak D match, TRBD2 (7 bases). Germline CDR1 reads SGDLS; CDR2 reads YYNGEE. V gave up 4 bases and J gave up 6 bases, with 20 bases separating them. The CDR3 is 15 residues long. The CDR3 DNA reads as TGTGCCAGCAGCACGGGGGGCGCCACCTTGGCCGAGCAGTACTTC. Protein product: CASSTGGATLAEQYF.

This chain uses TRBV7-2 with TRBJ2-2; 9 nucleotides match TRBD2. CDR1 is SGHTA, CDR2 FQGNSA, per germline. The V segment lost 5 bases and the J segment 6 bases; nucleotides outside the gene matches: 7. The CDR3 extends over 15 amino acids. CDR3 DNA: TGTGCCAGCAGCGGGAGCGGGGGGTCGGCCGGGGAGCTGTTTTTT. It translates to CASSGSGGSAGELFF. The variable domain in full, with the rest retrieved from reference TRBV7-2 and TRBJ2-2, is GAGVSQSPSNKVTEKGKDVELRCDPISGHTALYWYRQSLGQGLEFLIYFQGNSAPDKSGLPSDRFSAERTGGSVSTLTIQRTQQEDSAVYLCASSGSGGSAGELFFGEGSRLTVL.

V gene TRBV13 combines with J gene TRBJ1-1; 9 nucleotides line up with TRBD1. V trimming: 0 bases; J trimming: 3 bases; junction bases outside the gene matches: 5. Germline V gives CDR1 PRHDT, CDR2 FYEKMQ (reference sequence). The CDR3 runs to 16 residues. The CDR3 protein is CASSLGAQGADTEAFF. The CDR3 DNA sequence: TGTGCCAGCAGCTTAGGAGCACAGGGGGCGGACACTGAAGCTTTCTTT.

V and J are TRBV28 and TRBJ1-4; the match to TRBD1 covers 7 bases. The CDR3 spans 12 residues. In germline, CDR1 is MDHEN, CDR2 SYDVKM. V shed 6 bases, J shed 9 bases, and the junction held 4 bases outside the gene matches. The CDR3 spells CASRWDSKKLFF. The DNA for the CDR3 is TGTGCCAGCAGATGGGACAGCAAAAAACTGTTTTTT.

CDR3 nucleotides: TGTGCCAGCAGACCGGGACAGACAAATCAGCCCCAGCATTTT. It specifies CASRPGQTNQPQHF. The chain carries TRBV28 and TRBJ1-5, with TRBD1 identical over 7 bases. The CDR3 is 14 amino acids. The V segment lost 6 bases and the J segment 4 bases; nucleotides outside the gene matches: 6. Germline-derived CDR1 and CDR2 are MDHEN and SYDVKM.

The V call is TRBV6-5, the J call TRBJ2-7; 12 nucleotides line up with TRBD2. Looked up from germline, CDR1 is MNHEY and CDR2 is SVGAGI. V lost 8 bases to trimming and J lost 3 bases; unmatched junction nucleotides: 8. The CDR3 consists of 15 residues. The CDR3: CASSRLAGAFYEQYF. The CDR3, as DNA: TGTGCCAGCTCCCGACTAGCGGGGGCCTTCTACGAGCAGTACTTC.

The chain links TRBV25-1 to TRBJ1-4; TRBD1 might be the D (5 bases). The CDR3 length is 15 residues. Germline V gives CDR1 MGHDK, CDR2 SYGVNS. Trimming took 7 bases from V and 0 from J, leaving 12 bases between them. CDR3 residues: CASTGGGTTNEKLFF. CDR3 bases: TGTGCCAGCACCGGGGGAGGTACAACTAATGAAAAACTGTTTTTT.

This clone appeared a single time. This sample includes further DNA sequences coding for the same CDR3. J is TRBJ2-1 and V is TRBV7-3; 15 nucleotides agree with TRBD2. The length of the CDR3 is 18 residues. The V gene's germline CDR1 is SGHTA and CDR2 FQGTGA. V shed 5 bases and J 0 bases; nucleotides not matched to a gene: 5. The DNA for the CDR3 is TGTGCCAGCAGCCTCGGGACTAGCGGGGGGAGCTCCTACAATGAGCAGTTCTTC. It translates to CASSLGTSGGSSYNEQFF. Drawing the rest from reference TRBV7-3 and TRBJ2-1, the complete variable domain is GAGVSQTPSNKVTEKGKYVELRCDPISGHTALYWYRQSLGQGPEFLIYFQGTGAADDSGLPNDRFFAVRPEGSVSTLKIQRTERGDSAVYLCASSLGTSGGSSYNEQFFGPGTRLTVL.

The chain combines TRBV6-5 with TRBJ2-7; TRBD2 aligns across 8 bases. Losses at the gene ends were 3 bases for V and 2 bases for J; bases not matched to a gene: 6. In germline, CDR1 is MNHEY, CDR2 SVGAGI. CDR3 size: 15 residues. The CDR3 coding sequence is TGTGCCAGCAGTTATGCTGCGGGAGGCGCCTACGAGCAGTACTTC. Protein sequence: CASSYAAGGAYEQYF.

In this sample, this clone turned up once. V gene TRBV29-1 combines with J gene TRBJ2-3; D unclear. CDR1 and CDR2 from the germline V gene are SQVTM and ANQGSEA. Trimming cost V 4 bases and J 5 bases, with 10 bases left between them. The CDR3 loop spans 12 amino acids. CDR3 loop: CSVAAGRDTQYF. CDR3 nucleotide sequence: TGCAGCGTTGCGGCAGGAAGAGATACGCAGTATTTT.

V is TRBV18 and J is TRBJ1-2; no firm D call. Between the trimmed V and J ends, which lost 0 bases and 5 bases, there was a span of 7 bases. Germline V gene data show CDR1 as KGHSH and CDR2 as LQKENI. The CDR3 covers 13 residues. The CDR3 DNA sequence: TGTGCCAGCTCACCACCGGCGGGGTATGGCTACACCTTC. It codes for CASSPPAGYGYTF.

The chain joins TRBV19 to TRBJ1-5, with D perhaps TRBD1 (5 bases). V lost 0 bases and J 2 bases, leaving 14 bases between the germline ends. Germline lookup yields CDR1 LNHDA and CDR2 SQIVND (reference sequence). The CDR3 has 17 amino acids. CDR3 coding DNA: TGTGCCAGTAGTATAGAGGGGGGGGATCAGGGCAATCAGCCCCAGCATTTT. The encoded protein is CASSIEGGDQGNQPQHF.

The chain employs TRBV3-1 (or the pseudogene TRBV3-2) and TRBJ1-3; D may be TRBD1 (6 bases). Trimming pared 4 bases from V and 0 bases from J, leaving 13 bases between. Looked up from germline, CDR1 is LGHDT and CDR2 is YNNKEL (reference sequence). The CDR3 length is 16 residues. CDR3 sequence reads: CASSRYRATSGNTIYF. CDR3 coding DNA: TGTGCCAGCAGCCGATACAGGGCAACCTCTGGAAACACCATATATTTT.

This clone is a singleton in its sample. V and J are TRBV5-1 and TRBJ2-2; TRBD2 matches at 8 bases. The germline gives CDR1 SGHRS, CDR2 YFSETQ. The CDR3 runs to 16 residues. J gave up 2 bases and V 4 bases, and 7 bases lay outside the gene matches. CDR3 sequence: CASSASLAVNTGELFF. CDR3 nucleotides: TGCGCCAGCAGCGCCTCACTAGCGGTTAACACCGGGGAGCTGTTTTTT.

The CDR3 loop reads CASSQVASGIRTDTQYF. The DNA for the CDR3 is TGTGCCAGCAGCCAAGTGGCTAGCGGGATCCGCACAGATACGCAGTATTTT. V is TRBV3-1 (or the pseudogene TRBV3-2) and J is TRBJ2-3, with TRBD2 matching over 9 bases. This CDR3 has 17 residues. CDR1 and CDR2 from the germline V gene are LGHDT and YNNKEL (reference sequence). V dropped 1 base and J dropped 1; count of bases not matched to a gene: 6.

This clone was detected only once. The chain is built from TRBV7-9 and TRBJ1-5; 12 bases match TRBD1. The germline V gene encodes CDR1 SEHNR and CDR2 FQNEAQ (reference sequence). The J segment lost 6 bases and the V segment lost 5 bases, leaving 8 bases of the junction unmatched. CDR3 length equals 16 residues. CDR3 in DNA: TGTGCCAGCAGCCGCTGGGGACAGGGGGCGGGTCAGCCCCAGCATTTT. Residues: CASSRWGQGAGQPQHF.

The chain links TRBV6-5 to TRBJ1-2, with 7 bases matching TRBD1. Germline lookup yields CDR1 MNHEY and CDR2 SVGAGI. J lost 4 bases, V lost 6 bases, and 11 bases had no gene match. The CDR3 has 15 residues. In nucleotides, the CDR3 is TGTGCCAGCAGATCATACAGGGGCTCCGGCTATGGCTACACCTTC. It specifies CASRSYRGSGYGYTF.

This clone occurred a few times. The chain uses TRBV27 and TRBJ2-3; D unresolved. The CDR3 runs 15 residues. Trimming took off 2 bases at V and 2 bases at J, with 11 bases between the two ends. The germline V gene encodes CDR1 MNHEY and CDR2 SMNVEV (reference sequence). The CDR3 loop reads CASSLELEDTDTQYF. CDR3 DNA: TGTGCCAGCAGTTTAGAGCTAGAAGACACAGATACGCAGTATTTT.

The gene calls are TRBV5-8 and TRBJ2-2; D is undetermined. The germline V gene has CDR1 SGHTS and CDR2 YDEGEE. V was trimmed by 2 bases and J by 6 bases, leaving 17 bases between them. This CDR3 spans 16 amino acids. CDR3 coding DNA: TGTGCCAGCAGCTTCCTTTCCCAGGTGGCCGCCGGGGAGCTGTTTTTT. Its translation is CASSFLSQVAAGELFF.

The chain links TRBV5-1 to TRBJ1-3, with 7 bases fitting TRBD1. The CDR3 runs to 14 residues. Germline V gene data show CDR1 as SGHRS and CDR2 as YFSETQ. The V segment lost 4 bases and the J segment 2 bases; nucleotides outside the gene matches: 3. The CDR3 is CASSAGGTGNTIYF. The DNA for the CDR3 is TGCGCCAGCAGCGCAGGGGGGACTGGAAACACCATATATTTT.

The chain combines TRBV6-4 with TRBJ2-3; 13 positions agree with TRBD2. In germline, CDR1 is MRHNA, CDR2 SNTAGT. The V and J ends lost 5 bases and 1 base, in that order; junction bases with no gene match: 9. The CDR3 runs 18 residues. Here the CDR3 DNA reads TGTGCCAGCAGTCCACTAGCGGGAGGGCACCTCGGCACAGATACGCAGTATTTT. Its protein product is CASSPLAGGHLGTDTQYF.